Below, 10 T cell receptor beta chains from the same sample are listed, as sequenced in a study of blood T cell repertoires in COVID-19. Clones were read by immunoSEQ multiplex PCR, and TCRdb kept only the in-frame ones, dropping some. Of about 210,000 clones listed, 89% are singletons. Input material: peripheral blood. All receptors derive from a woman between 40 and 50 years old with acute or convalescent COVID-19.

The CDR3 here is CATSRQENTEAFF. As DNA, the CDR3 is TGTGCCACCAGCAGACAGGAGAACACTGAAGCTTTCTTT. The chain links TRBV15 to TRBJ1-1; D remains unclear. In germline, CDR1 is LNHNV, CDR2 YYDKDF (reference sequence). V gave up 2 bases and J gave up 1 base, with 5 bases separating them. This CDR3 has 13 residues.

The sample holds one count of this clone. V usage is TRBV5-6 and J usage is TRBJ2-7; TRBD1 aligns across 8 bases. CDR1 and CDR2 (germline): SGHDT, YYEEEE. The ends lost 0 bases at V and 7 bases at J; junction bases unmatched: 3. This CDR3 region has 13 residues. CDR3 DNA: TGTGCCAGCAGCTTGGGGACAGGGTGGGAGCAGTACGTC. Protein: CASSLGTGWEQYV.

The J gene is TRBJ1-6, the V gene TRBV10-3; D is unclear. The V gene's germline CDR1 is ENHRY and CDR2 SYGVKD. V lost 4 bases and J lost 5, with 6 bases in between. The CDR3 is 13 amino acids. The CDR3 DNA follows: TGTGCCATCAGTGCCGGGAATAATTCACCCCTCCACTTT. Translation gives CAISAGNNSPLHF.

This chain joins TRBV19 and TRBJ1-2; possible D gene TRBD1, 5 bases. CDR1 and CDR2 (germline): LNHDA, SQIVND (reference sequence). The CDR3 contains 13 residues. Trimming stripped 6 bases from V and 4 bases from J, with 12 bases between. The CDR3 is CASSLGAVYGYTF. CDR3 sequence (DNA): TGTGCCAGTAGCCTAGGGGCAGTCTATGGCTACACCTTC.

This clone was picked up a small number of times. J is TRBJ1-2 and V is TRBV19, with 7 bases aligning to TRBD1. V shed 7 bases, J shed 3 bases, and the junction held 8 bases outside the gene matches. Germline CDR1 LNHDA, CDR2 SQIVND (reference sequence). This CDR3 contains 14 residues. CDR3 in DNA: TGTGCCAGTATCGAGGGGGGACAGCACTATGGCTACACCTTC. It encodes CASIEGGQHYGYTF.

V is TRBV15 and J is TRBJ2-7; possible D gene TRBD1, 6 bases. Germline CDR1 reads LNHNV; CDR2 reads YYDKDF (reference sequence). V was pared by 2 bases and J by 4 bases, with 18 bases between. This CDR3 comprises 16 residues. The CDR3 sequence is CATSRTRQDPAYEQYV. In DNA form, the CDR3 reads TGTGCCACCAGCAGAACAAGACAGGATCCGGCATACGAGCAGTACGTC.

This clone has just one count. The chain joins TRBV4-1 to TRBJ1-2; unclear D gene. The V gene lost 4 bases and the J gene lost 8 bases, with 14 bases spanning the gap. This CDR3 has 13 residues. Germline CDR1 and CDR2: MGHRA and YSYEKL. The CDR3 bases are TGCGCCAGCAGCCTAGGACCGGGGTCCGGCTACACCTTC. Its translation is CASSLGPGSGYTF.

The chain combines TRBV27 with TRBJ2-5; 12 bases agree with TRBD2. The CDR3 is made up of 17 amino acids. Trimming cost V 3 bases and J 0 bases; bases outside gene matches: 5. Germline V CDR1 and CDR2: MNHEY, SMNVEV (reference sequence). CDR3 in DNA: TGTGCCAGCAGTTTGGCTAGCGGGGGGGCGTACCAAGAGACCCAGTACTTC. This codes for CASSLASGGAYQETQYF.

The chain joins TRBV27 to TRBJ1-1, with a possible D match to TRBD1 (5 bases). The V gene's germline CDR1 is MNHEY and CDR2 SMNVEV (reference sequence). The CDR3 contains 16 residues. Trimming pared 2 bases from V and 4 bases from J, leaving 17 bases between. CDR3 sequence reads: CASSLEGSLGVTEAFF. DNA for the CDR3: TGTGCCAGCAGTTTAGAAGGGTCCCTAGGGGTCACTGAAGCTTTCTTT.

The sample holds a few counts of this clone. V gene TRBV9 combines with J gene TRBJ1-1; TRBD1 is a possible D gene (6 bases). The CDR3 contains 14 residues. The V end lost 4 bases, the J end lost 11 bases, and 21 bases lay between the germline ends. Germline lookup yields CDR1 SGDLS and CDR2 YYNGEE. The CDR3 loop reads CASSRTDAKGGAFF. In DNA, the CDR3 is TGTGCCAGCAGCCGGACAGATGCGAAGGGTGGGGCTTTCTTT.